Following are 23 T cell receptor beta chains from one sample sequenced in a study of blood T cells in healthy people across ages. A J-beta primer mix and a sample-barcoded 5' primer were used in a second PCR of roughly 6 to 11 cycles. One entry per CDR3 protein, called by TCRdb with MiXCR from the 5' RACE reads. Seen here are approximately 670,000 distinct CDR3 sequences, 40% to 45% observed once, and the top ten hold around 30%. The sequencing input was blood. All receptors come from an elderly man in good health.

With respect to this clonotype: At one end, the junction sequence differs from germline, possibly due to a read error. The chain recombines TRBV20-1 with TRBJ1-2, with D unresolved. Germline assignment: CDR1 DFQATT and CDR2 SNEGSKA (reference sequence). This CDR3 spans 12 amino acids. The CDR3: CSASKQNYCYTF. The DNA for the CDR3 is TGCAGTGCTAGCAAGCAAAACTATTGCTACACCTTC.

The table lists this clonotype with a few counts. The chain is built from TRBV7-2 and TRBJ2-3, with TRBD2 matching 8 bases. Per germline, CDR1 SGHTA and CDR2 FQGNSA. This CDR3 is built from 16 residues. The ends lost 6 bases at V and 3 bases at J; junction bases unmatched: 11. The CDR3 coding sequence is TGTGCCAGCAGTCTTACGCAGCTAGCGGGTACAGATACGCAGTATTTT. Protein: CASSLTQLAGTDTQYF.

This clonotype is a singleton in its sample. Given a much more abundant clone one base away, this may be a read error. The V and J genes are TRBV4-3 and TRBJ2-2; 11 bases are shared with TRBD1. The V gene end was trimmed by 4 bases and the J gene end by 4 bases; junction bases not matched to a gene: 8. This CDR3 has 17 residues. Germline V gives CDR1 LGHNA, CDR2 YSLEER. The CDR3 region is CASSPYRTGGFTGELFF. In DNA form, the CDR3 reads TGCGCCAGCAGCCCTTATAGGACAGGGGGCTTCACCGGGGAGCTGTTTTTT.

The chain couples TRBV20-1 to TRBJ2-7; possible D gene TRBD1, 6 bases. The CDR3 length is 15 residues. V was shortened by 0 bases and J by 0 bases, with 12 bases between the two germline ends. Germline V gives CDR1 DFQATT, CDR2 SNEGSKA (reference sequence). CDR3 loop: CSARDWGRSSYEQYF. The CDR3 coding sequence is TGCAGTGCTAGAGATTGGGGGCGCAGCTCCTACGAGCAGTACTTC.

About this clonotype: One end of the junction varies from germline; a read error may be responsible. The V and J genes are TRBV10-3 and TRBJ1-1; D unclear. The CDR3 loop spans 14 amino acids. Germline lookup yields CDR1 ENHRY and CDR2 SYGVKD. DNA of the CDR3: TGTGCCATCGGTGAGTCCCAGGAGAACACTGAAGCTTTCTTT. This translates into CAIGESQENTEAFF.

This sequence joins TRBV29-1 and TRBJ1-1; D possibly corresponds to TRBD1 (5 bases). Germline V gives CDR1 SQVTM, CDR2 ANQGSEA. There are 14 residues in the CDR3. Between the trimmed V and J ends, which lost 5 bases and 1 base, there was a span of 14 bases. The CDR3 bases are TGCAGCGTTAAAATCGGGGGGGGGAACACTGAAGCTTTCTTT. This gives the protein CSVKIGGGNTEAFF.

The chain recombines TRBV5-1 with TRBJ2-7; 14 positions agree with TRBD2. Germline CDR1 SGHRS, CDR2 YFSETQ. The CDR3 loop spans 18 amino acids. Germline trimming cut 4 bases from V and 5 bases from J; bases unmatched to any gene: 14. The DNA of the CDR3 is TGCGCCAGCAGCCCACGCCCCGGGACTAGCGGGAGCATTGACGAGCAGTACTTC. It yields the protein CASSPRPGTSGSIDEQYF.

J is TRBJ2-7 and V is TRBV7-2; D remains unclear. The CDR3 runs 14 residues. Looked up from germline, CDR1 is SGHTA and CDR2 is FQGNSA. The germline V and J ends were trimmed by 2 bases and 2 bases, with 10 bases remaining between them. The CDR3 coding sequence is TGTGCCAGCAGCTTAAGGGCCTTTACCTACGAGCAGTACTTC. Translated, it gives CASSLRAFTYEQYF.

This clonotype was counted between two and nine times. The chain carries TRBV7-2 and TRBJ1-6, with no clear D. The CDR3 length is 14 residues. CDR1 is SGHTA and CDR2 is FQGNSA in the germline V gene. Trimming stripped 5 bases from V and 2 bases from J, with 7 bases between. This chain's CDR3 is CASSPRPYNSPLHF. For the CDR3, the DNA is TGTGCCAGCAGCCCTAGGCCCTATAATTCACCCCTCCACTTT. Drawing the rest from reference TRBV7-2 and TRBJ1-6, the complete variable domain is GAGVSQSPSNKVTEKGKDVELRCDPISGHTALYWYRQSLGQGLEFLIYFQGNSAPDKSGLPSDRFSAERTGGSVSTLTIQRTQQEDSAVYLCASSPRPYNSPLHFGNGTRLTVT.

In this sample, this clonotype turned up a few times. The chain has TRBV11-1 and TRBJ2-5, with 14 bases lining up with TRBD2. Judging by the DNA end, TRBJ2-7 fits better; the J call may be wrong. In germline, CDR1 is SGHAT, CDR2 FQDESV (reference sequence). The CDR3 spans 16 residues. The CDR3 reads CASSPRLAGGQREQYF. For the CDR3, the DNA is TGTGCCAGCAGCCCGCGACTAGCGGGAGGGCAGCGCGAGCAGTACTTC.

This sequence joins TRBV29-1 and TRBJ1-1; 9 bases map to TRBD1. Germline CDR1 and CDR2: SQVTM and ANQGSEA. The V gene end was trimmed by 4 bases and the J gene end by 4 bases; junction bases not matched to a gene: 4. The CDR3 sequence is 13 residues long. The CDR3, as DNA: TGCAGCGTTGGGAGGACAGGGGCCACTGAAGCTTTCTTT. This sequence encodes CSVGRTGATEAFF.

This clonotype came up a few times. The genes are TRBV27 and TRBJ2-6; D possibly corresponds to TRBD1 (5 bases). This CDR3 contains 16 residues. V lost 0 bases and J 4 bases, leaving 10 bases between the germline ends. Germline V lookup: CDR1 MNHEY, CDR2 SMNVEV (reference sequence). CDR3 DNA: TGTGCCAGCAGTTTATCTCAGGGTTTGGGGGCCAACGTCCTGACTTTC. Its translation is CASSLSQGLGANVLTF.

This chain uses TRBV27 with TRBJ2-2, with TRBD1 as a possible D gene (5 bases). Germline loops: CDR1 MNHEY, CDR2 SMNVEV (reference sequence). The CDR3 runs 15 residues. V was shortened by 6 bases and J by 0 bases, with 11 bases between the two germline ends. The CDR3: CASRKDSTNTGELFF. CDR3 DNA: TGTGCCAGCAGAAAAGACAGCACGAACACCGGGGAGCTGTTTTTT.

This chain uses TRBV4-1 with TRBJ1-2, with D possibly TRBD1 on 5 matching bases. This CDR3 is 17 amino acids long. V lost 7 bases and J 8 bases, leaving 29 bases between the germline ends. Germline assignment: CDR1 MGHRA and CDR2 YSYEKL. CDR3: CASTNQEPPRVGNGYTF. The CDR3 nucleotides are TGCGCCAGCACCAACCAAGAGCCCCCCAGGGTGGGTAACGGCTACACCTTC.

There are many counts of this clonotype. The CDR3 sequence is CASSDRGSGANVLTF. In DNA form, the CDR3 reads TGTGCCAGCAGTGACAGGGGATCTGGGGCCAACGTCCTGACTTTC. The chain recombines TRBV25-1 with TRBJ2-6, with D maybe TRBD1 (6 bases). This CDR3 has 15 residues. Per the germline V gene, CDR1 is MGHDK and CDR2 is SYGVNS. V dropped 3 bases and J dropped 1 base, with 7 bases sitting between them. Filled out from reference TRBV25-1 and TRBJ2-6, the complete variable domain reads EADIYQTPRYLVIGTGKKITLECSQTMGHDKMYWYQQDPGMELHLIHYSYGVNSTEKGDLSSESTVSRIRTEHFPLTLESARPSHTSQYLCASSDRGSGANVLTFGAGSRLTVL.

The V gene is TRBV6-5, the J gene TRBJ2-5; no definite D call. In germline, CDR1 is MNHEY, CDR2 SVGAGI. The CDR3 spans 11 residues. Trimming removed 3 bases from V and 13 bases from J, with 12 bases in between. Here the CDR3 DNA reads TGTGCCAGCAGTTATAAGAGTCTAATGTACTTC. It codes for CASSYKSLMYF.

The chain couples TRBV11-2 to TRBJ2-1; either TRBD1 or TRBD2 may fit D (5 bases each). Germline-derived CDR1 and CDR2 are SGHAT and FQNNGV. Trimming stripped 1 base from V and 10 bases from J, with 14 bases between. The CDR3 runs 14 residues. In DNA, the CDR3 is TGTGCCAGCAGCTTAGGAGTACGGGGACCCGAGCAGTTCTTC. This translates into CASSLGVRGPEQFF.

This chain links TRBV6-2 or TRBV6-3 with TRBJ2-1; D possibly matches TRBD1 or TRBD2 (5 bases each). The germline V and J ends were trimmed by 7 bases and 2 bases, with 18 bases remaining between them. The CDR3 has 16 residues. Germline V gene lookup returns CDR1 MNHEY and CDR2 SVGEGT. CDR3 nucleotide sequence: TGTGCCAGCATTGGGACCCACAGGACCCCCTACAATGAGCAGTTCTTC. Protein: CASIGTHRTPYNEQFF.

The V gene is TRBV18, the J gene TRBJ2-1, with 8 bases fitting TRBD2. The trim removed 0 bases at V and 5 bases at J, leaving 3 bases unmatched. Germline V CDR1 and CDR2: KGHSH, LQKENI. This CDR3 contains 15 residues. CDR3 nucleotide sequence: TGTGCCAGCTCACCACCGAGCGGGAGAGACAATGAGCAGTTCTTC. This gives the protein CASSPPSGRDNEQFF.

This rearrangement joins TRBV20-1 to TRBJ2-3; 7 bases match TRBD2. The ends lost 6 bases at V and 2 bases at J; junction bases unmatched: 14. CDR3 length: 16 residues. Germline V gene lookup returns CDR1 DFQATT and CDR2 SNEGSKA (reference sequence). The CDR3 sequence is CSAQALLAEDTDTQYF. For the CDR3, the DNA is TGCAGTGCCCAAGCCCTCCTAGCGGAGGACACAGATACGCAGTATTTT.

In its sample, this clonotype was seen once. J is TRBJ2-4 and V is TRBV5-4; D may be TRBD2 (7 bases). The J call is doubtful: the DNA matches TRBJ2-5 better. The CDR3 has 17 amino acids. Germline V lookup: CDR1 SGHNT, CDR2 YYREEE (reference sequence). CDR3 region: CASTHRASGRLGETQYF. CDR3 coding DNA: TGTGCCAGCACCCACAGGGCTAGCGGAAGATTGGGAGAGACCCAGTACTTC.

This clonotype was observed a few times. The chain couples TRBV7-3 to TRBJ2-2; 9 bases align to TRBD1. With 5 bases clipped from V and 1 base from J, the junction kept 14 bases outside the gene matches. There are 19 residues in the CDR3. Germline CDR1 and CDR2: SGHTA and FQGTGA. The DNA for the CDR3 is TGTGCCAGCAGCCGACAGCCTACCGGGACAGGGATGAACACCGGGGAGCTGTTTTTT. It is translated as CASSRQPTGTGMNTGELFF.

This clonotype was detected only a few times. This chain links TRBV7-9 with TRBJ2-7, with 15 bases aligning to TRBD2. The length of the CDR3 is 17 residues. With V trimmed by 5 bases and J by 0 bases, 5 bases remained unmatched. Germline V gene lookup returns CDR1 SEHNR and CDR2 FQNEAQ (reference sequence). CDR3 region: CASSTGTSGRSSYEQYF. The CDR3 DNA is TGTGCCAGCAGCACTGGGACTAGCGGGAGGAGCTCCTACGAGCAGTACTTC.